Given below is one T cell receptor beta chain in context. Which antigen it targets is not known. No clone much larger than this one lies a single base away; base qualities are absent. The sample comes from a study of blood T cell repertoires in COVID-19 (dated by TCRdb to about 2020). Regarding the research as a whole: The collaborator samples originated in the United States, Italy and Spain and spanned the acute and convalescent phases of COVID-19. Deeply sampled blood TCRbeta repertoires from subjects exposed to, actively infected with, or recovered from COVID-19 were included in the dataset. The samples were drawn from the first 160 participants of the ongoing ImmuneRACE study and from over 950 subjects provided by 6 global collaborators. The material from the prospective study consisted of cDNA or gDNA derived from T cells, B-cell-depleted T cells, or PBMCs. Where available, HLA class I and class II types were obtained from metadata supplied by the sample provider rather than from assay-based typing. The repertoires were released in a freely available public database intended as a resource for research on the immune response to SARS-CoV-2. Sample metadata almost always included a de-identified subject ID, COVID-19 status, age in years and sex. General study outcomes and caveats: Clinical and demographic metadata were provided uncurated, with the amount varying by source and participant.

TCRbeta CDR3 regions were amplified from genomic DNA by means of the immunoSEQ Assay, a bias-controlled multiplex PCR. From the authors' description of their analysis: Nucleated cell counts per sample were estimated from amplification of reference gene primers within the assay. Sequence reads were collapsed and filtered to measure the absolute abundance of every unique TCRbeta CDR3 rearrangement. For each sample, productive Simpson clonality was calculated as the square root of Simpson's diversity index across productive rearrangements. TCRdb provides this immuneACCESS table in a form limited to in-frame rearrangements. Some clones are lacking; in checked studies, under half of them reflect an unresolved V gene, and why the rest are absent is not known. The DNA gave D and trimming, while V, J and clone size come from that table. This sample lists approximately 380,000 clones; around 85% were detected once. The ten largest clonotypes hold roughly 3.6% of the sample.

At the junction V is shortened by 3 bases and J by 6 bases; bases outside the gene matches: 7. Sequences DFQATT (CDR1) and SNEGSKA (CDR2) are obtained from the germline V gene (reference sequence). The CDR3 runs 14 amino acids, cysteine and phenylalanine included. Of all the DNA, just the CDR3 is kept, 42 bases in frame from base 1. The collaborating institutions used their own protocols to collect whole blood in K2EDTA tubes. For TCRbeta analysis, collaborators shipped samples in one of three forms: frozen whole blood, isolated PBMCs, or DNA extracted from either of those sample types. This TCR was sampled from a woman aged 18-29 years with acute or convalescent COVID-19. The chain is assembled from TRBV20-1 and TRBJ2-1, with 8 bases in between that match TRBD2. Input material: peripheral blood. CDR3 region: CSASGTSRANEQFF. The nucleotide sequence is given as TGCAGTGCTAGTGGGACTAGTAGGGCCAATGAGCAGTTCTTC.